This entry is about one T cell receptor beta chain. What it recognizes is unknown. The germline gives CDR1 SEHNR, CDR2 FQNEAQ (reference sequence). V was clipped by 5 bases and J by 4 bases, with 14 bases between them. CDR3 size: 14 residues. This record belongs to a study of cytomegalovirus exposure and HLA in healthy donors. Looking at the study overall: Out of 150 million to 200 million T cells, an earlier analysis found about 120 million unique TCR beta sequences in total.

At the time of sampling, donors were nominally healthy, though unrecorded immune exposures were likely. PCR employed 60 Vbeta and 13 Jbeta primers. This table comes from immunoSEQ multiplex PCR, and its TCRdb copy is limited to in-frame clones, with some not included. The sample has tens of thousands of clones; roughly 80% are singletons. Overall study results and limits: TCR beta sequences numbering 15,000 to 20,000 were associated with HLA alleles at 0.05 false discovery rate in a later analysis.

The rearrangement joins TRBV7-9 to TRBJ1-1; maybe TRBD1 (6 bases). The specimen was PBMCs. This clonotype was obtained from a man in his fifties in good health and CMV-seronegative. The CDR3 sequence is CASSQTDSLTEAFF. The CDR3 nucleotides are TGTGCCAGCAGCCAGACGGACAGCCTCACTGAAGCTTTCTTT.